This TCR beta chain was recovered during a study of T cell responses to AZD1222 COVID-19 vaccine. Study results and caveats: Across the whole spike, CD4 TCRs peaked at regions 160-218 and 743-854. No day 14 peak samples; only post-peak repertoires were characterized.

A word on this clone: The antigen is not known.

Some clones are missing from TCRdb's copy, which holds only in-frame ones; the method was immunoSEQ multiplex PCR. This sample has about 86,000 clones, with roughly 87% found just once. Unmatched junction bases numbered 8, after V lost 6 bases and J lost 3 bases. The length of the CDR3 is 14 residues. The germline V gene encodes CDR1 SQVTM and CDR2 ANQGSEA. Here the sequenced sample was peripheral blood, taken on day 0 of AZD1222 vaccination. The sequence was obtained from an adult in good health. This chain connects TRBV29-1 to TRBJ1-3; the match to TRBD1 covers 7 bases. The CDR3 reads CSVAGGLGGNTIYF. CDR3 in DNA: TGCAGCGTAGCAGGGGGGCTCGGTGGAAACACCATATATTTT.